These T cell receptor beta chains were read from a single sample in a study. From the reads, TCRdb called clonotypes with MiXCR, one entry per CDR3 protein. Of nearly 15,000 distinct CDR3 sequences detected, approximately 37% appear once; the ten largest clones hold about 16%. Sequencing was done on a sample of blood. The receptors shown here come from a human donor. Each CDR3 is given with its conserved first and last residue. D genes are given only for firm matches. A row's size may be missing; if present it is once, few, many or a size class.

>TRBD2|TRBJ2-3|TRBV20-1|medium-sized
CSARISGRAEDTQYF
TGCAGTGCTAGGATTAGCGGGAGGGCCGAGGATACGCAGTATTTT
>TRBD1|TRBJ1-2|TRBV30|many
CAWSPWTGINYGYTF
TGTGCCTGGAGTCCTTGGACAGGGATAAACTATGGCTACACCTTC
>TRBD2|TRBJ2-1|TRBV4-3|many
CASSQEVPRLAGGRNEQFF
TGCGCCAGCAGCCAAGAGGTCCCCCGACTAGCGGGAGGGAGAAATGAGCAGTTCTTC
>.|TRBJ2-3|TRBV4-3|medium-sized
CASSQELNTDTQYF
TGCGCCAGCAGCCAAGAGCTGAACACAGATACGCAGTATTTT
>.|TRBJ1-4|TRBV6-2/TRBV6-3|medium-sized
CASTSGSGELFF
TGTGCCAGCACCTCGGGGAGCGGAGAACTGTTTTTT
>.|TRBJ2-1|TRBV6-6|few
CASSSSISGRHGGLSYNEQFF
TGTGCCAGCAGCAGTTCGATAAGCGGCCGCCATGGAGGGTTATCCTACAATGAGCAGTTCTTC
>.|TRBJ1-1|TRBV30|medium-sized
CAWRDSSPTEAFF
TGTGCCTGGAGGGACAGTAGCCCCACTGAAGCTTTCTTT
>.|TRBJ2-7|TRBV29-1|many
CSVTYGGDEQYF
TGCAGCGTTACGTATGGTGGGGACGAGCAGTACTTC
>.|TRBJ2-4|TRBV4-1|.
CASSQDTLPIQYF
TGCGCCAGCAGCCAAGACACTTTACCCATTCAGTACTTC
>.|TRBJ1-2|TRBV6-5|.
CASSSISAWRVNGYTF
TGTGCCAGCAGTTCGATAAGCGCATGGAGGGTGAATGGCTACACCTTC